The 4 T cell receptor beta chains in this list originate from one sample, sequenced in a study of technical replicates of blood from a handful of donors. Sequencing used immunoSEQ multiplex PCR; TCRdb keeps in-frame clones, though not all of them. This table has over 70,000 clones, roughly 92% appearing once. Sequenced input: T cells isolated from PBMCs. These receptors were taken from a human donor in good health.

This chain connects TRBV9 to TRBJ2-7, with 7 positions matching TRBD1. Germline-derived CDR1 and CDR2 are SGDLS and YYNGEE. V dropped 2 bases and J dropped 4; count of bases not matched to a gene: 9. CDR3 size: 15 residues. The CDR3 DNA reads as TGTGCCAGCAGCGTGGGACAGCCTGGACGTTACGAGCAGTACTTC. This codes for CASSVGQPGRYEQYF.

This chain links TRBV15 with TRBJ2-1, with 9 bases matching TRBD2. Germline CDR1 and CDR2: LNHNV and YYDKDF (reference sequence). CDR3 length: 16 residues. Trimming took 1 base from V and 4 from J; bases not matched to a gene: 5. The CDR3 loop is CATSRGTSAKYNEQFF. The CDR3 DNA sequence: TGTGCCACCAGCAGAGGGACTAGCGCGAAATACAATGAGCAGTTCTTC.

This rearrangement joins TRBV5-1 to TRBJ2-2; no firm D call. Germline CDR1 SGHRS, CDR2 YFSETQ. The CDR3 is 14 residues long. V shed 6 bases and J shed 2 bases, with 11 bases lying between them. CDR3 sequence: CASTRLQNTGELFF. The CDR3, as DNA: TGCGCCAGCACCAGACTCCAAAACACCGGGGAGCTGTTTTTT.

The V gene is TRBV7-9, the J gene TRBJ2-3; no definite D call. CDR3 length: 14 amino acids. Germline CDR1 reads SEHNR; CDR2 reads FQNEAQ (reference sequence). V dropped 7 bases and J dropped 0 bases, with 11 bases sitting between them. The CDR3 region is CASNKDHSTDTQYF. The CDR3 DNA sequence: TGTGCCAGCAACAAAGATCATAGCACAGATACGCAGTATTTT.